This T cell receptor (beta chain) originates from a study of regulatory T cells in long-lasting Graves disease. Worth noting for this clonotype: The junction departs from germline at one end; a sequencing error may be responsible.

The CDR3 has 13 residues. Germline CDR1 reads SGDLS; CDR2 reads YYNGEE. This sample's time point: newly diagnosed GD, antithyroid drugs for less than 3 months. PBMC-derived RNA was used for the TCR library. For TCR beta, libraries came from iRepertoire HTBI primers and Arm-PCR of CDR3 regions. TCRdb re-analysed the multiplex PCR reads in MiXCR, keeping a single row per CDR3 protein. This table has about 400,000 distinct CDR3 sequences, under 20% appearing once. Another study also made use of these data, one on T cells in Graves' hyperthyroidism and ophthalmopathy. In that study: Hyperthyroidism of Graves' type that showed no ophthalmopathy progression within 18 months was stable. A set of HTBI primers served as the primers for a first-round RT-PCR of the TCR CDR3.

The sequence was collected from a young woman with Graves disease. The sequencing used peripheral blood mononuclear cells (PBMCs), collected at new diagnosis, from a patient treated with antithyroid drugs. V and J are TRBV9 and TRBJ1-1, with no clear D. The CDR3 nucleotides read TGTGCCAGCAGCGTATTGATGAACACTGAAGTTTTCTTT. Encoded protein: CASSVLMNTEVFF.